Shown below are 23 T cell receptor beta chains from a single sample sequenced in a study of tumor and adjacent non-tumor tissue in lung cancer. TCRbeta libraries were built with three rounds of nested PCR, modified from ARM-PCR. One entry per CDR3 protein results from TCRdb running MiXCR on the multiplex PCR reads. The sample has 70,000 or so distinct CDR3 sequences; 55% to 75% are singletons. This sample's RNA came from whole unsorted tissue. Sequenced input: lung tumor tissue. These receptors were taken from a man aged 45-65 years with non-small cell lung cancer.

In this sample, this clonotype turned up many times. The J gene is TRBJ2-5, the V gene TRBV10-3; no clear D gene. V lost 0 bases to trimming and J lost 5 bases, with 4 bases between them. Germline loops: CDR1 ENHRY, CDR2 SYGVKD. This CDR3 region has 12 residues. CDR3 residues: CAISESAETQYF. CDR3 nucleotide sequence: TGTGCCATCAGTGAGTCTGCCGAGACCCAGTACTTC.

The sample holds a few counts of this clonotype. The J gene is TRBJ1-5, the V gene TRBV2; TRBD1 matches 8 bases. The J segment lost 6 bases and the V segment lost 5 bases, leaving 6 bases of the junction unmatched. Germline V gives CDR1 SNHLY, CDR2 FYNNEI. This CDR3 spans 14 amino acids. The CDR3 sequence: CASSLAGGGQPQHF. The CDR3 DNA reads as TGTGCCAGCAGTCTCGCAGGGGGCGGTCAGCCCCAGCATTTT.

The rearrangement joins TRBV29-1 to TRBJ2-3; D is perhaps TRBD1 (5 bases). CDR1 is SQVTM and CDR2 is ANQGSEA in the germline V gene. The CDR3 sequence is 13 residues long. Trimming removed 6 bases from V and 1 base from J, with 11 bases in between. This chain's CDR3 is CSVDLQGTDTQYF. CDR3 DNA sequence: TGCAGCGTCGACTTACAGGGCACAGATACGCAGTATTTT.

V and J are TRBV7-8 and TRBJ2-3; D remains unclear. Trimming took 6 bases from V and 9 from J, leaving 13 bases between them. This CDR3 has 12 amino acids. CDR1 and CDR2 (germline): SGHVS, FQNEAQ. In DNA form, the CDR3 reads TGTGCCAGCAGTGGCGGCTGGGAAACGCAGTATTTT. Its translation: CASSGGWETQYF.

This clonotype was picked up many times. The V call is TRBV5-4, the J call TRBJ2-3, with 11 bases aligning to TRBD2. Trimming cost V 2 bases and J 10 bases; bases outside gene matches: 6. CDR1 is SGHNT, CDR2 YYREEE, per germline (reference sequence). The length of the CDR3 is 14 residues. The CDR3 is CASSFSGGALSQYF. The CDR3 bases are TGTGCCAGCAGCTTTAGCGGGGGGGCGTTATCGCAGTATTTT.

By sample fraction, this clonotype is medium-sized. The rearrangement joins TRBV5-5 to TRBJ1-2; no firm D call. Trimming left V 4 bases short and J 8 bases short, with 12 bases between. The length of the CDR3 is 12 residues. Per germline, CDR1 SGHKS and CDR2 YYEKEE (reference sequence). The CDR3 loop reads CASSQEIGGYTF. In nucleotides, the CDR3 is TGTGCCAGCAGCCAAGAAATAGGGGGCTACACCTTC.

This clonotype was observed a few times. Since a much larger clone is just one base distant, this may be a read error. CDR3 protein: CSMMGGQGQPQHF. In DNA form, the CDR3 reads TGCAGCATGATGGGGGGGCAAGGTCAGCCCCAGCATTTT. The rearrangement joins TRBV29-1 to TRBJ1-5, with D perhaps matching TRBD1 (6 bases). Looked up from germline, CDR1 is SQVTM and CDR2 is ANQGSEA. Deletions cut 8 bases from V and 6 bases from J, with 17 bases between. This CDR3 comprises 13 residues.

The chain combines TRBV12-3 or TRBV12-4 with TRBJ2-5, with a tentative D call TRBD2 (6 bases). CDR3 size: 16 residues. As DNA, the CDR3 is TGTGACAGTAGCCGAGGGGTCTCGCGGGGCCAAGAGACCCAGTACTTC. It is translated as CDSSRGVSRGQETQYF.

The sample holds many counts of this clonotype. V usage is TRBV10-1 and J usage is TRBJ1-5; D might be TRBD1 (5 bases). The CDR3 is 15 residues long. V was cut by 0 bases and J by 10 bases, with 16 bases left in between. The germline V gene has CDR1 WNHNN and CDR2 SYGVQD (reference sequence). The CDR3, as DNA: TGCGCCAGCAGTGAGTCGCGGCAGGGCCCCAGTCCCCAGCATTTT. The encoded protein is CASSESRQGPSPQHF.

Notes on this clonotype: This may be a read error: a much more frequent sequence differs by one nucleotide. The genes are TRBV6-1 and TRBJ2-2; 10 bases line up with TRBD2. There are 19 residues in the CDR3. Germline V gene sequence: CDR1 MNHNS, CDR2 SASEGT. The CDR3: CASSESSGSLLSNTWELFF. The CDR3 bases are TGTGCCAGCAGTGAGTCTAGCGGGAGCCTTTTGTCGAACACCTGGGAGCTGTTTTTT.

This clonotype was seen just once. A much larger clone is a single base away; this may be a read error. This sequence joins TRBV28 and TRBJ1-5, with D possibly TRBD1 on 5 matching bases. The V end was cut by 7 bases, the J end by 6 bases, with 13 bases between. Germline CDR1 and CDR2: MDHEN and SYDVKM. The CDR3 length is 13 residues. CDR3 sequence (DNA): TGTGCCAGCACTCCGGGACTGGGTCAGCCCCAGCATTTT. As protein: CASTPGLGQPQHF.

This clonotype was detected ten times or more. This chain uses TRBV11-2 with TRBJ2-5; 7 positions match TRBD2. The trim removed 5 bases at V and 2 bases at J, leaving 8 bases unmatched. The CDR3 runs 15 residues. CDR1 SGHAT and CDR2 FQNNGV come from the germline V gene. The CDR3 region has the DNA TGTGCCAGCAGCCAAGGACTAGAGACACAAGAGACCCAGTACTTC. Encoded protein: CASSQGLETQETQYF.

This sequence joins TRBV28 and TRBJ2-7; 9 bases are shared with TRBD2. This CDR3 is built from 15 residues. Germline V gene lookup returns CDR1 MDHEN and CDR2 SYDVKM. With V trimmed by 4 bases and J by 3 bases, 7 bases remained unmatched. The CDR3 region is CASSSGTSWDYEQYF. CDR3 nucleotide sequence: TGTGCCAGCAGTTCAGGGACTAGCTGGGACTACGAGCAGTACTTC.

Ten or more counts support this clonotype. V and J are TRBV6-6 and TRBJ1-5; D call uncertain. Germline V gene sequence: CDR1 MNHNY, CDR2 SVGAGI (reference sequence). The CDR3 is made up of 16 amino acids. With 10 bases removed from V and 2 bases from J, the gap between germline ends came to 21 bases. The CDR3: CAILDPGEDGNQPQHF. CDR3 bases: TGTGCCATCCTGGATCCTGGCGAGGATGGCAATCAGCCCCAGCATTTT.

This clonotype has a count of ten or more. The chain links TRBV24-1 to TRBJ2-2, with D perhaps matching TRBD1 (6 bases). V was cut by 1 base and J by 2 bases, with 13 bases left in between. Germline-derived CDR1 and CDR2 are KGHDR and SFDVKD. This CDR3 comprises 17 residues. CDR3 sequence (DNA): TGTGCCACCAGTGATTTAATCGAGGGGGTCAACACCGGGGAGCTGTTTTTT. This sequence encodes CATSDLIEGVNTGELFF.

Comments on this clonotype: A much larger clone differs by one base, so this may be a read error. The V gene is TRBV24-1, the J gene TRBJ2-1; D gene ambiguous. Trimming took 4 bases from V and 6 from J, leaving 21 bases between them. The CDR3 is 17 amino acids. The germline V gene has CDR1 KGHDR and CDR2 SFDVKD. CDR3: CATSEPRTETSCNEQFF. CDR3 nucleotides: TGTGCCACCAGTGAACCTCGGACGGAAACCAGCTGCAATGAGCAGTTCTTC.

Concerning this clonotype itself: A much larger clone lies a single base off, so this may be a read error. The V and J genes are TRBV6-5 and TRBJ2-7, with 7 nucleotides matching TRBD2. V shed 5 bases, J shed 5 bases, and the junction held 9 bases outside the gene matches. CDR3 size: 14 residues. CDR1 is MNHEY and CDR2 is SVGAGI in the germline V gene. The CDR3 region is CASSHRLAAHEQYF. CDR3 nucleotide sequence: TGTGCCAGCAGTCATCGACTAGCAGCCCACGAGCAGTACTTC.

Comments on this clonotype: A read error is likely, as this CDR3 ends without the conserved phenylalanine or tryptophan. The gene calls are TRBV7-9 and TRBJ1-6; tentative D call: TRBD1 (5 bases). Germline loops: CDR1 SEHNR, CDR2 FQNEAQ (reference sequence). Trimming shortened V by 4 bases and J by 6 bases, and 10 bases separated the two germline ends. There are 14 residues in the CDR3. CDR3 nucleotide sequence: TGTGCCAGCAGCTCCACCAGGGCTAATTCACCCCTCCACATT. The encoded protein is CASSSTRANSPLHI.

Turning to this clonotype: Likely a read error: the CDR3 ends without its conserved phenylalanine or tryptophan. This chain uses TRBV11-2 with TRBJ2-3; TRBD1 aligns across 8 bases. Per the germline V gene, CDR1 is SGHAT and CDR2 is FQNNGV. There are 15 residues in the CDR3. V gave up 1 base and J gave up 4 bases; unmatched junction bases: 4. DNA of the CDR3: TGTGCCAGCAGCTTAGTGAGGGGACAGGCAGATACGCAGTATCTT. Protein: CASSLVRGQADTQYL.

On this clonotype: Its ends do not fully match the called genes, so a read error is possible. The chain recombines TRBV6-1 with TRBJ2-1, with D possibly being TRBD2 (7 bases). The CDR3 is 16 amino acids. The germline CDR1 and CDR2 sequences are MNHNS and SASEGT. CDR3 bases: TGTGTCAGCAGTGAATACGTTCTAGTGGGGGGGCCGGGCCAGTTCTTC. This gives the protein CVSSEYVLVGGPGQFF.

Points on this clonotype: At one end, the junction sequence differs from germline, possibly due to a read error. This rearrangement joins TRBV4-1 to TRBJ1-5, with 10 bases aligning to TRBD1. This CDR3 spans 15 amino acids. Germline CDR1 MGHRA, CDR2 YSYEKL. The CDR3 is CASRQLTGGFKPQHF. The CDR3 nucleotides are TGCGCTAGCAGACAACTGACAGGGGGCTTTAAGCCCCAGCATTTT.

This clonotype was picked up many times. V usage is TRBV6-5 and J usage is TRBJ2-1; D gene uncertain. The germline V and J ends were trimmed by 2 bases and 1 base, with 9 bases remaining between them. Germline V gene data show CDR1 as MNHEY and CDR2 as SVGAGI. This CDR3 contains 15 residues. Here the CDR3 reads CASSYAQSSYNEQFF. The CDR3 bases are TGTGCCAGCAGTTACGCGCAGTCTTCCTACAATGAGCAGTTCTTC.

A word on this clonotype: The conserved final phenylalanine or tryptophan is absent from the CDR3, which likely points to a read error. V is TRBV4-2 and J is TRBJ2-2, with D maybe TRBD2 (5 bases). V shed 0 bases and J shed 7 bases, with 9 bases lying between them. Looked up from germline, CDR1 is LGHNA and CDR2 is YNFKEQ. The CDR3 consists of 14 residues. For the CDR3, the DNA is TGTGCCAGCAGCCAAGATTCGAGGGACGGGGAGCTGTTTCTT. Encoded protein: CASSQDSRDGELFL.